The clone carrying this TCR beta chain was detected only a few times. The antigen is not known. This entry belongs to a study of T cell repertoires in cytomegalovirus infection. TCRdb re-derived calls from the reads in MiXCR, one entry per CDR3 protein. The data hold roughly 800,000 distinct CDR3 sequences, with 25% to 30% observed a single time. Germline V gene sequence: CDR1 SGHDT, CDR2 YYEEEE. Deletions cut 3 bases from V and 3 bases from J, with 16 bases between. The CDR3 contains 16 residues. The chain recombines TRBV5-6 with TRBJ2-1, with D perhaps matching TRBD2 (6 bases). Here the sequenced sample was cultured CD8+ T cells from PBMCs, taken from culture after CMV antigen stimulation. The origin of this receptor is a human donor in good health (CMV status not recorded). Some clones in this sample may be carry-over from other donors' samples. CDR3 protein: CASSSVRGGNYNEQFF. The CDR3 coding sequence is TGTGCCAGCAGCTCCGTCCGAGGAGGGAACTACAATGAGCAGTTCTTC.